These 4 T cell receptor beta chains share one sample of origin, sequenced in a study of blood T cell repertoires in COVID-19. The method was immunoSEQ multiplex PCR; TCRdb's version includes in-frame clones alone and lacks a portion of them. Here the sample spans 70,000 to 90,000 clones, 70% to 85% being singletons. Material for sequencing was peripheral blood. These receptors all stem from a man between 65 and 79 years old with acute or convalescent COVID-19.

The V gene is TRBV5-1, the J gene TRBJ1-5, with 8 nucleotides matching TRBD1. The CDR3 contains 14 residues. Germline CDR1 SGHRS, CDR2 YFSETQ. V lost 4 bases to trimming and J lost 5 bases; unmatched junction nucleotides: 5. CDR3 sequence: CASSPDRVYQPQHF. CDR3 DNA sequence: TGCGCCAGCAGCCCGGACAGGGTTTATCAGCCCCAGCATTTT.

The chain uses TRBV29-1 and TRBJ2-4; D is unclear. V lost 6 bases to trimming and J lost 1 base, with 10 bases between them. Germline V gene sequence: CDR1 SQVTM, CDR2 ANQGSEA. This CDR3 spans 13 amino acids. In DNA, the CDR3 is TGCAGCGTCGAGACACAGGCCAAAAACATTCAGTACTTC. It translates to CSVETQAKNIQYF.

CDR3 nucleotides: TGTGCCTGGAGTGCCTATGGAGGTACGCAGTATTTT. Protein product: CAWSAYGGTQYF. The chain has TRBV30 and TRBJ2-3; D perhaps matches TRBD2 (5 bases). Trimming shortened V by 1 base and J by 8 bases, and 10 bases separated the two germline ends. Germline V gene sequence: CDR1 GTSNPN, CDR2 SVGIG (reference sequence). CDR3 length: 12 amino acids.

V gene TRBV2 combines with J gene TRBJ2-1, with TRBD2 identical over 8 bases. The CDR3 runs to 15 residues. J lost 6 bases, V lost 6 bases, and 10 bases had no gene match. Germline V gene data show CDR1 as SNHLY and CDR2 as FYNNEI. CDR3 nucleotide sequence: TGTGCCAGCAGCCCACCGGGACTAGGAACCAATGAGCAGTTCTTC. Translation: CASSPPGLGTNEQFF.